The 25 T cell receptor beta chains below all came from one sample that was sequenced in a study of T cell responses to AZD1222 COVID-19 vaccine. The table came from immunoSEQ multiplex PCR; TCRdb's copy has only in-frame clones and leaves some out. The sample lists approximately 150,000 clones, about 87% seen once, with 3% to 3.5% in the top ten. The specimen comprised peripheral blood, sampled on day 0 of MenACWY control vaccination. These receptors came from an adult in good health.

The genes are TRBV7-9 and TRBJ1-3, with D perhaps matching TRBD1 (6 bases). Trimming stripped 4 bases from V and 4 bases from J, with 23 bases between. This CDR3 has 18 amino acids. The V gene's germline CDR1 is SEHNR and CDR2 FQNEAQ (reference sequence). CDR3 nucleotide sequence: TGTGCCAGCAGCTCCCTGGGGGGGGCCTTCGCAACGGGAAACACCATATATTTT. Protein product: CASSSLGGAFATGNTIYF.

This chain connects TRBV7-8 to TRBJ1-4; a weak D match, TRBD1 (5 bases). Trimming stripped 7 bases from V and 8 bases from J, with 14 bases between. CDR3 length: 13 amino acids. Looked up from germline, CDR1 is SGHVS and CDR2 is FQNEAQ. The CDR3 DNA reads as TGTGCCAGCACCCCAGCGGGGCGGGAAAAACTGTTTTTT. This translates into CASTPAGREKLFF.

The chain combines TRBV7-3 with TRBJ1-2; TRBD1 is a possible D gene (6 bases). The CDR3 loop spans 15 amino acids. Looked up from germline, CDR1 is SGHTA and CDR2 is FQGTGA. Deletions cut 5 bases from V and 2 bases from J, with 15 bases between. CDR3 sequence reads: CASSPTGTSNYGYTF. CDR3 in DNA: TGTGCCAGCAGCCCGACCGGGACATCGAACTATGGCTACACCTTC.

The chain's CDR3 is CASSYNGAGANVLTF. CDR3 sequence (DNA): TGTGCCAGCAGTTACAACGGGGCTGGGGCCAACGTCCTGACTTTC. V and J are TRBV6-5 and TRBJ2-6; D perhaps matches TRBD2 (5 bases). Trimming cost V 2 bases and J 2 bases, with 7 bases left between them. The CDR3 extends over 15 amino acids. CDR1 is MNHEY, CDR2 SVGAGI, per germline.

The chain employs TRBV5-4 and TRBJ1-1; TRBD1 is a possible D gene (5 bases). Germline lookup yields CDR1 SGHNT and CDR2 YYREEE (reference sequence). The CDR3 spans 15 residues. V lost 2 bases to trimming and J lost 0 bases, with 11 bases between them. The CDR3: CASSLPGRVNTEAFF. CDR3 bases: TGTGCCAGCAGCTTACCGGGACGGGTGAACACTGAAGCTTTCTTT. Combining the CDR3 with reference TRBV5-4 and TRBJ1-1 gives the whole variable domain ETGVTQSPTHLIKTRGQQVTLRCSSQSGHNTVSWYQQALGQGPQFIFQYYREEENGRGNFPPRFSGLQFPNYSSELNVNALELDDSALYLCASSLPGRVNTEAFFGQGTRLTVV.

This chain connects TRBV10-3 to TRBJ2-7; D call uncertain. There are 15 residues in the CDR3. Germline values: CDR1 ENHRY, CDR2 SYGVKD. V was cut by 3 bases and J by 1 base, with 13 bases left in between. The CDR3 reads CAISDRSADSYEQYF. CDR3 in DNA: TGTGCCATCAGTGATCGGTCAGCCGATTCCTACGAGCAGTACTTC.

The gene calls are TRBV7-8 and TRBJ1-1; the match to TRBD1 covers 8 bases. Trimming took 5 bases from V and 0 from J; bases not matched to a gene: 8. Germline CDR1 and CDR2: SGHVS and FQNEAQ. The CDR3 extends over 16 amino acids. CDR3 in amino acids: CASSRERQGLNTEAFF. The CDR3 DNA is TGTGCCAGCAGCCGAGAACGACAGGGGCTGAACACTGAAGCTTTCTTT.

This clone was recorded once. The V call is TRBV27, the J call TRBJ1-4; TRBD1 is a possible D gene (6 bases). Per the germline V gene, CDR1 is MNHEY and CDR2 is SMNVEV (reference sequence). This CDR3 is built from 15 residues. V shed 2 bases and J shed 4 bases, with 11 bases lying between them. CDR3 region: CASSLGGRHNEKLFF. The CDR3 bases are TGTGCCAGCAGTTTAGGGGGGCGGCATAATGAAAAACTGTTTTTT.

The V and J genes are TRBV7-8 and TRBJ1-5; 8 bases agree with TRBD1. This CDR3 contains 13 residues. Germline V gives CDR1 SGHVS, CDR2 FQNEAQ. Germline trimming cut 6 bases from V and 7 bases from J; bases unmatched to any gene: 5. CDR3: CASRTGDRQPQHF. The CDR3 DNA sequence: TGTGCCAGCAGGACAGGGGATCGGCAGCCCCAGCATTTT.

CDR3 sequence: CASSRPGLAGANDEQFF. The CDR3 DNA sequence: TGTGCCAGCAGCCGACCGGGGCTAGCGGGAGCGAACGATGAGCAGTTCTTC. The J gene is TRBJ2-1, the V gene TRBV7-9; 10 nucleotides match TRBD2. The V gene end was trimmed by 5 bases and the J gene end by 8 bases; junction bases not matched to a gene: 15. The length of the CDR3 is 17 residues. The V gene's germline CDR1 is SEHNR and CDR2 FQNEAQ (reference sequence).

J is TRBJ1-2 and V is TRBV3-1 (or the pseudogene TRBV3-2), with TRBD1 identical over 9 bases. J was trimmed by 5 bases and V by 3 bases; bases with no gene match: 10. This CDR3 is 16 amino acids long. CDR1 LGHDT and CDR2 YNNKEL come from the germline V gene (reference sequence). Written as DNA, the CDR3 is TGTGCCAGCAGCCACCCCGGGACAGGGCATACGTATGGCTACACCTTC. This gives the protein CASSHPGTGHTYGYTF.

The J gene is TRBJ1-5, the V gene TRBV6-5; TRBD1 aligns across 7 bases. Trimming took 0 bases from V and 7 from J; bases not matched to a gene: 9. CDR3 length: 16 residues. Germline CDR1 and CDR2: MNHEY and SVGAGI. In nucleotides, the CDR3 is TGTGCCAGCAGTTACTCGGGGGCAGGGGGTAAACAGCCCCAGCATTTT. This translates into CASSYSGAGGKQPQHF.

The chain links TRBV20-1 to TRBJ2-7, with 8 bases aligning to TRBD2. With 3 bases clipped from V and 9 bases from J, the junction kept 16 bases outside the gene matches. The CDR3 extends over 15 amino acids. CDR1 and CDR2 (germline): DFQATT, SNEGSKA (reference sequence). The CDR3 loop reads CSASVVGVPSGRQYF. The CDR3 coding sequence is TGCAGTGCTAGTGTCGTGGGAGTCCCAAGCGGGAGGCAGTACTTC.

V is TRBV30 and J is TRBJ1-5; D is uncertain. In germline, CDR1 is GTSNPN, CDR2 SVGIG (reference sequence). Trimming took 0 bases from V and 6 from J, leaving 9 bases between them. This CDR3 spans 13 amino acids. CDR3 protein: CAWSVRGIQPQHF. The CDR3 DNA reads as TGTGCCTGGAGTGTACGGGGTATTCAGCCCCAGCATTTT.

The chain combines TRBV7-6 with TRBJ2-7; possibly TRBD1 for D (6 bases). The CDR3 is 17 residues long. Germline assignment: CDR1 SGHVS and CDR2 FNYEAQ. V lost 1 base and J lost 5, with 21 bases in between. CDR3 amino acids: CASSLGSRQQGPHEQYF. The CDR3 nucleotides are TGTGCCAGCAGCTTAGGGTCTAGACAACAGGGTCCACACGAGCAGTACTTC.

This clone was counted once. The V gene is TRBV11-1, the J gene TRBJ2-7, with D maybe TRBD1 (5 bases). The CDR3 contains 15 residues. Germline CDR1 reads SGHAT; CDR2 reads FQDESV (reference sequence). V shed 5 bases and J shed 2 bases, with 16 bases lying between them. Written as DNA, the CDR3 is TGTGCCAGCAGCCCCGGCCCCCTAGGGGCCTACGAGCAGTACTTC. Encoded protein: CASSPGPLGAYEQYF.

V usage is TRBV7-3 and J usage is TRBJ1-3, with 9 bases aligning to TRBD1. Germline CDR1 and CDR2: SGHTA and FQGTGA. The CDR3 sequence is 15 residues long. V trimming: 5 bases; J trimming: 4 bases; junction bases outside the gene matches: 6. The CDR3 DNA follows: TGTGCCAGCAGCCCTACAGGGGGCCCCGGAAACACCATATATTTT. Translation gives CASSPTGGPGNTIYF.

This chain connects TRBV18 to TRBJ1-3; D not certain. The CDR3 covers 17 residues. Germline CDR1 is KGHSH and CDR2 is LQKENI. V lost 0 bases to trimming and J lost 4 bases, with 16 bases between them. The CDR3 protein is CASSPPRGSLRGNTIYF. CDR3 nucleotides: TGTGCCAGCTCACCACCGAGAGGGTCCCTGAGGGGAAACACCATATATTTT.

This chain links TRBV5-1 with TRBJ1-2; perhaps TRBD1 as D (6 bases). Germline CDR1 SGHRS, CDR2 YFSETQ. V dropped 4 bases and J dropped 8 bases, with 18 bases sitting between them. The CDR3 runs to 14 residues. In nucleotides, the CDR3 is TGCGCCAGCAGCAGCGGGACATCGAAAGGGGGCTACACCTTC. This translates into CASSSGTSKGGYTF.

This chain uses TRBV6-5 with TRBJ2-2; 9 nucleotides agree with TRBD2. Germline V gene sequence: CDR1 MNHEY, CDR2 SVGAGI. J lost 2 bases, V lost 6 bases, and 4 bases had no gene match. This CDR3 has 15 amino acids. CDR3 nucleotides: TGTGCCAGCAGCTCCGGGACTAGCAACACCGGGGAGCTGTTTTTT. This sequence encodes CASSSGTSNTGELFF.

The chain carries TRBV6-5 and TRBJ1-6, with a weak D call TRBD1 (6 bases). This CDR3 is built from 16 residues. V was shortened by 2 bases and J by 9 bases, with 17 bases between the two germline ends. In germline, CDR1 is MNHEY, CDR2 SVGAGI. The CDR3, as DNA: TGTGCCAGCAGTTACGGCGCACGGGGACACCGTTCACCCCTCCACTTT. This translates into CASSYGARGHRSPLHF.

The chain combines TRBV5-1 with TRBJ1-1; perhaps TRBD1 as D (5 bases). The germline CDR1 and CDR2 sequences are SGHRS and YFSETQ. V lost 1 base and J 1 base, leaving 8 bases between the germline ends. The CDR3 length is 14 residues. The CDR3 DNA reads TGCGCCAGCAGCTTGCCCGACAGGAACACTGAAGCTTTCTTT. This sequence encodes CASSLPDRNTEAFF. Based on the CDR3 plus reference TRBV5-1 and TRBJ1-1, the full variable domain is KAGVTQTPRYLIKTRGQQVTLSCSPISGHRSVSWYQQTPGQGLQFLFEYFSETQRNKGNFPGRFSGRQFSNSRSEMNVSTLELGDSALYLCASSLPDRNTEAFFGQGTRLTVV.

The chain recombines TRBV19 with TRBJ1-5, with D perhaps matching TRBD1 (6 bases). Trimming shortened V by 7 bases and J by 1 base, and 14 bases separated the two germline ends. Germline CDR1 and CDR2: LNHDA and SQIVND (reference sequence). This CDR3 region has 15 residues. The CDR3 DNA reads as TGTGCCAGTACCGCCGACAGGACCAGCAATCAGCCCCAGCATTTT. The encoded protein is CASTADRTSNQPQHF.

This clone appeared once. The chain couples TRBV4-3 to TRBJ1-4; D remains unclear. CDR1 is LGHNA and CDR2 is YSLEER in the germline V gene. This CDR3 is 15 amino acids long. The V and J ends lost 1 base and 4 bases respectively, with 10 bases between them. The CDR3 bases are TGCGCCAGCAGCCAAGCGGGAGCGGGTAATGAAAAACTGTTTTTT. Translated, it gives CASSQAGAGNEKLFF.

This chain uses TRBV6-1 with TRBJ1-2, with 9 bases that match TRBD1. The V segment lost 0 bases and the J segment 6 bases; nucleotides outside the gene matches: 8. Germline V gene data show CDR1 as MNHNS and CDR2 as SASEGT. CDR3 length: 16 amino acids. CDR3 nucleotides: TGTGCCAGCAGTGAAGCGGGGACAGGGATTAGACATGGCTACACCTTC. Protein product: CASSEAGTGIRHGYTF.